The subject of this entry is one T cell receptor beta chain. Its antigen is not known. The data originate from a study of cytomegalovirus exposure and HLA in healthy donors. V shed 0 bases and J shed 4 bases, with 12 bases lying between them. Germline assignment: CDR1 SGDLS and CDR2 YYNGEE. The CDR3 totals 15 residues. The repertoire was sequenced with immunoSEQ multiplex PCR; TCRdb's copy has only in-frame clones and lacks some. The sample has roughly 100,000 clones, around 89% seen once. The study, taken as a whole, reports: The study labeled under 200 TCR beta chains cytomegalovirus-associated. Subsequent analysis revealed that first-cohort TCR clusters tended to co-occur in the approximately 120 validation repertoires.

This clonotype was sampled from a woman younger than 30 in good health and CMV-seropositive. Sequenced sample: PBMCs. The chain combines TRBV9 with TRBJ2-3; perhaps TRBD2 as D (5 bases). The CDR3 reads CASSVDGDSPDTQYF. In DNA form, the CDR3 reads TGTGCCAGCAGCGTAGACGGGGATTCTCCAGATACGCAGTATTTT.